Sequencing of this T cell receptor (beta chain) was carried out in a study of technical replicates of blood from a few donors. Assay: immunoSEQ multiplex PCR; the TCRdb copy retains only in-frame clones and omits some. The sample includes 66,000 or so clones, roughly 97% of them seen just once. The germline gives CDR1 MGHRA, CDR2 YSYEKL. There are 21 residues in the CDR3. V gave up 1 base and J gave up 7 bases; unmatched junction bases: 25. The V gene is TRBV4-1, the J gene TRBJ2-5, with TRBD1 identical over 9 bases. The sequence came from a human donor in good health. The material sequenced was T cells isolated from PBMCs. The CDR3 is CASSQVGGLFGQGPLRGTQYF. In DNA, the CDR3 is TGCGCCAGCAGCCAAGTCGGGGGGCTTTTTGGACAGGGGCCCCTCCGAGGGACCCAGTACTTC.